What follows is one TCR beta chain and its context. A sample-barcoded 5' primer and a J-beta primer mix were used in a second PCR of roughly 7 to 11 cycles. TCRdb redid the calling of the 5' RACE reads with MiXCR, one entry per CDR3 protein. The sample contains about 730,000 distinct CDR3 sequences, roughly 45% of which appear only once. The data were obtained in a study of blood T cells in healthy people across ages. The germline CDR1 and CDR2 sequences are SGHTA and FQGNSA. This CDR3 has 14 residues. Input material: blood. The chain links TRBV7-2 to TRBJ2-5, with D tentatively TRBD2 (5 bases). The better agreement between TRBJ2-7 and the DNA end casts doubt on the J call. This clonotype originated in a woman in her sixties in good health. This chain's CDR3 is CASSTTRVPYEQYF. In nucleotides, the CDR3 is TGTGCCAGCAGCACAACTAGAGTCCCTTACGAGCAGTACTTC.